The clone carrying this T cell receptor (beta chain) was found a few times. The antigen is not known. These data come from a study of beta chain features in type 1 diabetes. The V gene's germline CDR1 is SGDLS and CDR2 YYNGEE. V was trimmed by 0 bases and J by 2 bases, leaving 8 bases between them. This CDR3 region has 14 residues. Study results and caveats: The study found moderately but significantly shorter TCRB CDR3s in all four CD4+ subsets of Type 1 diabetes patients.

Averaging approximately 0.11 L, one heparinised blood draw was given by each donor. Investigators reverse transcribed all isolated RNA, so they sequenced expressed TCRB transcripts. TCRdb's table, derived via immunoSEQ multiplex PCR, lists solely in-frame clones and lacks some. Here the sample spans more than 250,000 clones, roughly a quarter being singletons. The sequencing sample was made of naive CD4+ T cells from blood. This chain uses TRBV9 with TRBJ1-1, with D unclear. The receptor was derived from a woman in her twenties or thirties with type 1 diabetes. CDR3 coding DNA: TGTGCCAGCAGCGTAGGCCCGACAAACACTGAAGCTTTCTTT. It specifies CASSVGPTNTEAFF.